The rows below give T cell receptor beta chains drawn from one sample of a study of blood T cell repertoires in COVID-19. TCRdb's table, derived via immunoSEQ multiplex PCR, lists solely in-frame clones and lacks some. The top ten clones hold roughly 12% of a sample with roughly 91,000 clones, 65% to 80% of them seen once. Sequencing was done on a sample of peripheral blood. All receptors come from a man aged 65 to 79 with acute or convalescent COVID-19. Each CDR3 is given with its conserved first and last residue.

TRBV5-1	TRBJ2-2	CASSLGASSGVSRELFF
TRBV11-2	TRBJ2-1	CASSFTGGGEQFF
TRBV19	TRBJ2-2	CASSIAGAHTGELFF
TRBV30	TRBJ2-5	CAWSKGGGAESQYF
TRBV3-1/TRBV3-2	TRBJ1-6	CASSQVRGDSPLHF
TRBV5-5	TRBJ1-3	CASSLTGSSGNTIYF
TRBV28	TRBJ2-7	CASIMGGSPNEQYF
TRBV4-1	TRBJ2-3	CASSQAAGVTDTQYF
TRBV19	TRBJ1-2	CASSGRLYGYTF
TRBV7-3	TRBJ2-3	CASSPGLAFSDTQYF
TRBV5-1	TRBJ2-1	CASSLAPGGEQFF
TRBV5-8	TRBJ1-4	CASSPRGQGDEKLFF
TRBV4-1	TRBJ2-3	CASSLDRTSTDTQYF
TRBV12-3/TRBV12-4	TRBJ2-7	CASSYPGSEQYF
TRBV5-4	TRBJ2-5	CASSSHGQGTYQETQYF
TRBV7-6	TRBJ2-5	CASSPRAGTSGGRYQETQYF
TRBV19	TRBJ1-1	CASVGDTEAFF
TRBV2	TRBJ2-1	CASSVRDRGSNEQFF
TRBV4-1	TRBJ2-2	CARRGGDRGGTGELFF
TRBV7-2	TRBJ2-1	CASSPDRAYNEQFF
TRBV6-5	TRBJ2-3	CANPDRVSTDTQYF
TRBV15	TRBJ1-3	CATSRDTQEGNTIYF
TRBV6-1	TRBJ2-2	CASSDRSTGELFF
TRBV11-2	TRBJ2-2	CASEAVTGELFF
TRBV5-1	TRBJ2-2	CASSPRTGMNTGELFF
TRBV5-1	TRBJ2-1	CASSFDRGNEQFF
TRBV16	TRBJ2-3	CASSPKRGGDTQYF
TRBV7-3	TRBJ2-1	CASSRGVSSYNEQFF
TRBV2	TRBJ1-1	CASSAGQILEAFF
TRBV29-1	TRBJ2-1	CSVAGGGHNEQFF
TRBV6-1	TRBJ2-7	CASSERGFYEQYF
TRBV29-1	TRBJ1-5	CSVVVTGDPLSNQPQHF
TRBV7-3	TRBJ2-2	CASSKTGIDTGELFF
TRBV23-1	TRBJ2-7	CASSHLDRGLIDEQYF
TRBV6-5	TRBJ2-5	CASSYRGRKQETQYF
TRBV28	TRBJ1-2	CASSRVAGYTF
TRBV13	TRBJ2-3	CASSLRTSGVVDTQYF
TRBV3-1/TRBV3-2	TRBJ2-7	CASKPAGANSYEQCF
TRBV2	TRBJ2-1	CASEAGGQENEQFF
TRBV2	TRBJ2-5	CASSQNRGEQTQYF
TRBV25-1	TRBJ1-3	CASTSFWGQTRKGNTIYF
TRBV5-1	TRBJ1-1	CASSLHQGASWAFF
TRBV20-1	TRBJ1-1	CSASIPAGAFF
TRBV27	TRBJ2-3	CASSSLGQGEDTQYF
TRBV18	TRBJ2-5	CASSLMRLAGLQETQYF
TRBV28	TRBJ2-1	CASRQGLAFYNEQFF
TRBV20-1	TRBJ2-3	CSKQGTDTQYF
TRBV10-3	TRBJ2-5	CAISSTGGEETQYF
TRBV6-5	TRBJ1-1	CASSRRNTEAFF
TRBV18	TRBJ1-5	CASSPRDRVNQPQHF
TRBV11-3	TRBJ2-7	CASSSGLAGPREQYF
TRBV9	TRBJ2-2	CASSASGGLTGELFF
TRBV19	TRBJ1-5	CASSMGQGGKPQHF
TRBV18	TRBJ1-4	CASSPDLGEKLFF
TRBV19	TRBJ1-5	CASSPGTGRNQPQHF
TRBV18	TRBJ2-2	CASSPRQGTGELFF
TRBV11-2	TRBJ1-2	CASSPGQGYGYTF
TRBV6-5	TRBJ1-5	CASSYDRLSNQPQHF
TRBV6-2/TRBV6-3	TRBJ2-3	CASSPSGGLDTQYF